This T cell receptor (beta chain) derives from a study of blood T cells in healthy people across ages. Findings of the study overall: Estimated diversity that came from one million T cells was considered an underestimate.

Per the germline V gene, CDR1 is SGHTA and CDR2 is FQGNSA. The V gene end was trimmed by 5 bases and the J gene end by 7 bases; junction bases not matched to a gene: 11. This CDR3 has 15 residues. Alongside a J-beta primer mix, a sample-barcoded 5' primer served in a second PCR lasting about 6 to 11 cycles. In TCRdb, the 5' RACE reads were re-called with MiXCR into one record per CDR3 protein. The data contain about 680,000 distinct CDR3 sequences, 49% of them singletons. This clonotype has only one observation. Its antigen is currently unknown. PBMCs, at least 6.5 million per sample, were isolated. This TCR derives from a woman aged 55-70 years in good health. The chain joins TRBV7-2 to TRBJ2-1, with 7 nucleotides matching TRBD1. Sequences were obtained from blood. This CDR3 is CASSLSAGGWNEQFF. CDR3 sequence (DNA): TGTGCCAGCAGCCTATCCGCAGGGGGTTGGAATGAGCAGTTCTTC.